This T cell receptor (beta chain) was profiled in a study of memory CD4+ T cells and cytomegalovirus serostatus. Whole-study context: Of the healthy Belgian adults, several were CMV seropositive and around 22 seronegative.

The study's findings and limits: CD4+ memory repertoires contained about 40% of the 164 reported CMV TCRbeta sequences.

Single viable CD3+CD4+CD8-CD45RO+ cells were sorted as the memory CD4+ T cells. TCRdb keeps only in-frame clones here, not all; method: immunoSEQ multiplex PCR. The sample holds tens of thousands of clones; 75% to 85% are singletons and the top ten take around 0.83%. This clone showed up just once. What it binds is not known. The length of the CDR3 is 15 residues. V gave up 5 bases and J gave up 5 bases; unmatched junction bases: 10. Germline V gene data show CDR1 as SGHAT and CDR2 as FQNNGV. This chain uses TRBV11-2 with TRBJ2-7, with TRBD1 matching over 9 bases. The sequencing sample was made of memory CD4+ T cells from blood. This clonotype originated in an adult in good health and CMV-seronegative. Here the CDR3 reads CASSQTWDRANEQYF. The CDR3 DNA is TGTGCCAGCAGCCAGACCTGGGACAGGGCCAACGAGCAGTACTTC.